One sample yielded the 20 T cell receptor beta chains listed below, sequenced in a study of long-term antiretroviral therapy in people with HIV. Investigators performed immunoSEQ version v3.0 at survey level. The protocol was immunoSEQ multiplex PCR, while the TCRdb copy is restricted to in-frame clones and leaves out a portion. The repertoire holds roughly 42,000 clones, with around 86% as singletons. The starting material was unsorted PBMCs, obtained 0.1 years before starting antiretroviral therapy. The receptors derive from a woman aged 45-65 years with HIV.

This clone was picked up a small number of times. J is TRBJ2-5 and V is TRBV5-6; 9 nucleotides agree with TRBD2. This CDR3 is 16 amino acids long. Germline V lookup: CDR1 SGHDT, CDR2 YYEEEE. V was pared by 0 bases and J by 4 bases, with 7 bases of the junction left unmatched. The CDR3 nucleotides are TGTGCCAGCAGCTTGGCCCCGGCGGGGGGGCGAGAGACCCAGTACTTC. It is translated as CASSLAPAGGRETQYF.

The CDR3 loop is CASSPWGSNQPQHF. CDR3 coding DNA: TGTGCCAGCAGTCCATGGGGGAGCAATCAGCCCCAGCATTTT. J is TRBJ1-5 and V is TRBV2; perhaps TRBD1 as D (5 bases). The CDR3 extends over 14 amino acids. CDR1 and CDR2 (germline): SNHLY, FYNNEI. The ends were cut back, 5 bases at V and 1 base at J, with 9 bases in the middle.

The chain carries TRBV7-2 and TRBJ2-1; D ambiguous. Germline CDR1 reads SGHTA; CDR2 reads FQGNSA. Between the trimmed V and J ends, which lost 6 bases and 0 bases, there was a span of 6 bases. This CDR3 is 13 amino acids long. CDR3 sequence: CASRLSSYNEQFF. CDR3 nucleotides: TGTGCCAGCAGGCTGAGCTCCTACAATGAGCAGTTCTTC.

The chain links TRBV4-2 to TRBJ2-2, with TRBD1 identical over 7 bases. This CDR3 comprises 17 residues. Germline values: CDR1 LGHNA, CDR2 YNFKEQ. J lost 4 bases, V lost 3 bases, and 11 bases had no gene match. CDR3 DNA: TGTGCCAGCAGCCACCCGCCCCTGACAGGGCCCACCGGGGAGCTGTTTTTT. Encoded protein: CASSHPPLTGPTGELFF.

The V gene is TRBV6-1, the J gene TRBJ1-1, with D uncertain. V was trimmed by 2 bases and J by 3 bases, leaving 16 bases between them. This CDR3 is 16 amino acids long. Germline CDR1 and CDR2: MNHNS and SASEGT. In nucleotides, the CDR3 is TGTGCCAGCAGTGAAACGGGAGGACTCCCTGACACTGAAGCTTTCTTT. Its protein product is CASSETGGLPDTEAFF.

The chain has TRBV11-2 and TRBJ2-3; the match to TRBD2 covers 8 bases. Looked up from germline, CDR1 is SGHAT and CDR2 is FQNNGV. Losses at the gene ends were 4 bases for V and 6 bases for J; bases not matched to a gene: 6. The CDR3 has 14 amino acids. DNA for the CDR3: TGTGCCAGCAGCTCCGGCGCGGGGGGCGATACGCAGTATTTT. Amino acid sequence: CASSSGAGGDTQYF.

CDR3 region: CSVGAGGIGEQFF. The CDR3 DNA follows: TGCAGCGTTGGGGCAGGGGGAATCGGTGAGCAGTTCTTC. The chain combines TRBV29-1 with TRBJ2-1, with TRBD1 matching over 7 bases. Germline CDR1 SQVTM, CDR2 ANQGSEA. With 4 bases clipped from V and 9 bases from J, the junction kept 9 bases outside the gene matches. The CDR3 extends over 13 amino acids.

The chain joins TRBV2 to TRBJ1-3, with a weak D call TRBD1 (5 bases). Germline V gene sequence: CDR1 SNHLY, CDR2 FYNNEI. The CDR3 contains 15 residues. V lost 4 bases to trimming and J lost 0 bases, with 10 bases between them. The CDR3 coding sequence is TGTGCCAGCAGTGTTGAGGACAACTCTGGAAACACCATATATTTT. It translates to CASSVEDNSGNTIYF. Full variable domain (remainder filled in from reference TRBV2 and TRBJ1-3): EPEVTQTPSHQVTQMGQEVILRCVPISNHLYFYWYRQILGQKVEFLVSFYNNEISEKSEIFDDQFSVERPDGSNFTLKIRSTKLEDSAMYFCASSVEDNSGNTIYFGEGSWLTVV.

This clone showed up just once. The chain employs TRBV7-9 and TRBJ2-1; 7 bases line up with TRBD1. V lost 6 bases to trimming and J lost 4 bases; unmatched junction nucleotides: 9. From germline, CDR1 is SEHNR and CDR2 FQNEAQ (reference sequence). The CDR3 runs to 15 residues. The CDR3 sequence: CASRQDRNSYNEQFF. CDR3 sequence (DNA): TGTGCCAGCAGACAGGACAGGAACTCATACAATGAGCAGTTCTTC.

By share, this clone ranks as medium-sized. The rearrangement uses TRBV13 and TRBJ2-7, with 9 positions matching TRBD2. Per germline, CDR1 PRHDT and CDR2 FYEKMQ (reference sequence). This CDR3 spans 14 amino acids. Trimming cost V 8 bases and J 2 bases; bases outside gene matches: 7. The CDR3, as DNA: TGTGCCAGCGCTTACGGCGGGGGGGCCTACGAGCAGTACTTC. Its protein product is CASAYGGGAYEQYF. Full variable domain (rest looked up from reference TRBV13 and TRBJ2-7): AAGVIQSPRHLIKEKRETATLKCYPIPRHDTVYWYQQGPGQDPQFLISFYEKMQSDKGSIPDRFSAQQFSDYHSELNMSSLELGDSALYFCASAYGGGAYEQYFGPGTRLTVT.

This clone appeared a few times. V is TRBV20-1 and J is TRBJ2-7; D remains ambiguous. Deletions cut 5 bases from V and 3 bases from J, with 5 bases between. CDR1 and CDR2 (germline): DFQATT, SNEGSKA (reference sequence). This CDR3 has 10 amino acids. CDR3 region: CSAGDYEQYF. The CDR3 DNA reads TGCAGTGCTGGGGACTACGAGCAGTACTTC.

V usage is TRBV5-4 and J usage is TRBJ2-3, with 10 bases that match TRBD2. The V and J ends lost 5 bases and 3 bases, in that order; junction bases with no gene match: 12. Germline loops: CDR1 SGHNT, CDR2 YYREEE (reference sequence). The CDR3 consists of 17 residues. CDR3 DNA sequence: TGTGCCAGCAGTCTCCTACTAGCGGGGTCGGGAACAGATACGCAGTATTTT. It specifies CASSLLLAGSGTDTQYF.

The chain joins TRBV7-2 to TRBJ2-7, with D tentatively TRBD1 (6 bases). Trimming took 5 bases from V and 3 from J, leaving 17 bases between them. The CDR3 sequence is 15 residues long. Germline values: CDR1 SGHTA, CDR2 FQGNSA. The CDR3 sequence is CASSQPGQIRYEQYF. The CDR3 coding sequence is TGTGCCAGCAGCCAGCCGGGACAAATTCGCTACGAGCAGTACTTC.

CDR3: CASSQSSGTPADTQYF. In DNA form, the CDR3 reads TGCGCCAGCAGCCAATCTTCCGGGACACCCGCAGATACGCAGTATTTT. The chain has TRBV4-3 and TRBJ2-3, with a possible D match to TRBD1 (6 bases). CDR1 LGHNA and CDR2 YSLEER come from the germline V gene. The length of the CDR3 is 16 residues. V was clipped by 2 bases and J by 4 bases, with 16 bases between them.

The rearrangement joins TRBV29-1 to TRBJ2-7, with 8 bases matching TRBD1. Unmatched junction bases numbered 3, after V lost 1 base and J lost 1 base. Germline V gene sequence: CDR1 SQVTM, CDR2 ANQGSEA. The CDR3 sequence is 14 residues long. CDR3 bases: TGCAGCGTTGAAGGCACAGGGGGTTCCTACGAGCAGTACTTC. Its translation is CSVEGTGGSYEQYF.

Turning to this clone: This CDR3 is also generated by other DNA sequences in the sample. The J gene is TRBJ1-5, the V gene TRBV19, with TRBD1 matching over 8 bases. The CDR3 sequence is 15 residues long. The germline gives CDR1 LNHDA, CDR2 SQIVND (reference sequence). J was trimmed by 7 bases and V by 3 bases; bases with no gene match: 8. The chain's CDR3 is CASSIIGQGDQPQHF. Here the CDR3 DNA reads TGTGCCAGTAGTATTATTGGACAGGGAGACCAGCCCCAGCATTTT.

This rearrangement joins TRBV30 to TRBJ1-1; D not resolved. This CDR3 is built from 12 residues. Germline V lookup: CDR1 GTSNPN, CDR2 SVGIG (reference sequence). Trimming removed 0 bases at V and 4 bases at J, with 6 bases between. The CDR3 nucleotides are TGTGCCTGGAGTGTACGGGTCACTGAAGCTTTCTTT. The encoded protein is CAWSVRVTEAFF.

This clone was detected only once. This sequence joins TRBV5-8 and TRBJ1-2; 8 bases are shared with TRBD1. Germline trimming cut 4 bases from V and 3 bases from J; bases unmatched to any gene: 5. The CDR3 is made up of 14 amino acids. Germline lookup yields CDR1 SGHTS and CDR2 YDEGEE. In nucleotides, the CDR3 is TGTGCCAGCAGCCGTAGACAGGGGTACTATGGCTACACCTTC. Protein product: CASSRRQGYYGYTF.

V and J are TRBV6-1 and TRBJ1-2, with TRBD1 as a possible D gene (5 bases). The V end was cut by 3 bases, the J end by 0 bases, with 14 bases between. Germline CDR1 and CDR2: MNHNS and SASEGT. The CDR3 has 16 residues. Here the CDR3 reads CASSDLGVVTNYGYTF. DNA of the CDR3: TGTGCCAGCAGTGACCTAGGGGTGGTAACTAACTATGGCTACACCTTC.

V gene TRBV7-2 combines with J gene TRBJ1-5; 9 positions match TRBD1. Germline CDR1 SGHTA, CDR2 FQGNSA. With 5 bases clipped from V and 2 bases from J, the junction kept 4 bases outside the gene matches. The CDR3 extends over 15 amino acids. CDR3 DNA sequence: TGTGCCAGCAGCGCAGGGACAGGGCGCAATCAGCCCCAGCATTTT. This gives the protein CASSAGTGRNQPQHF.